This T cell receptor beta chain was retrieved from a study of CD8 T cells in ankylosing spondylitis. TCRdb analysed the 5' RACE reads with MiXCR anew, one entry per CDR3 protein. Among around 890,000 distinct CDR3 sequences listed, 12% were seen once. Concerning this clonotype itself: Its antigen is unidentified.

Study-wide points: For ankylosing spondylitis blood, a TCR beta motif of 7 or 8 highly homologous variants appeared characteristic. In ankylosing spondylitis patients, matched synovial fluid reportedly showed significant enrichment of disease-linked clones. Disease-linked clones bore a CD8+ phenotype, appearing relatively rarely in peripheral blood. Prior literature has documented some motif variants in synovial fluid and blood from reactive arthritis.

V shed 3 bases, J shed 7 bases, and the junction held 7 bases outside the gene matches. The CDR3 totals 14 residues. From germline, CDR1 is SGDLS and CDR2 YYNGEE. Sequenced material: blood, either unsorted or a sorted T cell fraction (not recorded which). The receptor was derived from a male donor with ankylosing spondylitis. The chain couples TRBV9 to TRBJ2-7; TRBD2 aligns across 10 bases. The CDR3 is CASSGLAGATEQYF. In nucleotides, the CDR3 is TGTGCCAGCAGCGGTCTAGCGGGAGCGACGGAGCAGTACTTC.